Included here is one T cell receptor beta chain sequence, with context. What it recognizes is unknown. This entry is derived from a study of cytomegalovirus exposure and HLA in healthy donors. Study results and limitations: A likely sequencing artifact accounted for one observed cluster of highly shared sequence variants. It was approximately 170 TCR beta chains that were listed as cytomegalovirus-associated.

CDR1 is SQVTM and CDR2 is ANQGSEA in the germline V gene. The CDR3 runs 13 residues. The V end was cut by 4 bases, the J end by 9 bases, with 19 bases between. The PCR ran on 60 Vbeta and 13 Jbeta primers. This table comes from immunoSEQ multiplex PCR, and its TCRdb copy is limited to in-frame clones, with some not included. Recorded here are 130,000 to 150,000 clones; the top ten clones represent 2% to 3%. The TCR was taken from a man between 35 and 55 years old in good health and CMV-seronegative. The chain couples TRBV29-1 to TRBJ2-7; D may be TRBD2 (7 bases). The sample consisted of PBMCs. The CDR3 sequence is CSVVFGGGGSQYF. The DNA of the CDR3 is TGCAGCGTTGTTTTTGGAGGGGGGGGATCGCAGTACTTC.